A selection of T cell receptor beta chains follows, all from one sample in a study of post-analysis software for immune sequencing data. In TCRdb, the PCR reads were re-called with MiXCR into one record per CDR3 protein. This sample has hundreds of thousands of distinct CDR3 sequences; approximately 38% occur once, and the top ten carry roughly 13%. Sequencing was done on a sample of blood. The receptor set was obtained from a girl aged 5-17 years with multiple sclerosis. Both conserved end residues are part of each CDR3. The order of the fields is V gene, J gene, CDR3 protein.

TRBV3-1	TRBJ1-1	CASSHGQTRAFF
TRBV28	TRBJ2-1	CASSLRPAGHNEQFF
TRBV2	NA	CASSVVRTAYEQYF
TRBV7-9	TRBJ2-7	CASSTLKGQADYEQYF
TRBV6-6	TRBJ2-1	CASSYSSGGYNEQFF
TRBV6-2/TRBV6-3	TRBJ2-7	CASESSSTSGGYEQYF
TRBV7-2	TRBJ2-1	CASSSGLPWSYNEQFF
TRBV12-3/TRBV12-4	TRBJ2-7	CASSAQGQGYEQYF
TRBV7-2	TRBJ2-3	CASSLGVSGGARDTQYF
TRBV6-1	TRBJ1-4	CASRGGVATNEKLFF
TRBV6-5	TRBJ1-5	CASSYSDATGLNQPQHF
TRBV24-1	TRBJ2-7	CATSGTYNDEQYF
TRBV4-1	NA	CASSQSNRDTYEQYF
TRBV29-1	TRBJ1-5	CSRRPYNNQPQHF
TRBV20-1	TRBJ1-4	CSARDGVSVFF
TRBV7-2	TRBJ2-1	CASSSPSGAWVYERFF
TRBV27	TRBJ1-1	CASSPGLENTEAFF
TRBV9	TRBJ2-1	CASSVVGQGSSYEQFF
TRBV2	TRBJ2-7	CASISGGAFSYF
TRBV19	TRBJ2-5	CASRRRGAGETQYF
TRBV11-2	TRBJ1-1	CASSEQGNTEAFF
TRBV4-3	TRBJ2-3	CASSQAQDLTDTQYF
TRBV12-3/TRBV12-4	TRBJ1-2	CASREGARRYGYTF
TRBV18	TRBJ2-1	CASSPRNTGEKNGQFF
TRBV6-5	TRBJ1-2	CASSYSGLGIGYTF